The 10 T cell receptor beta chains below all came from one sample that was sequenced in a study of blood T cell repertoires in COVID-19. Generated by immunoSEQ multiplex PCR, the TCRdb table keeps only in-frame clones and is missing some. Counted here are some 300,000 clones, more than 70% occurring once; the ten biggest clones make up 5.5% to 8.5%. Sequences were obtained from peripheral blood. Receptor source: a woman aged 25 to 39 who had recovered from COVID-19.

The chain employs TRBV11-1 and TRBJ2-3; D possibly corresponds to TRBD2 (5 bases). This CDR3 has 15 residues. CDR1 and CDR2 from the germline V gene are SGHAT and FQDESV (reference sequence). With 1 base removed from V and 4 bases from J, the gap between germline ends came to 12 bases. The CDR3 DNA sequence: TGTGCCAGCAGCTTAGGGCCCGACGGGGCAGATACGCAGTATTTT. This gives the protein CASSLGPDGADTQYF.

This clone has a handful of counts. The V and J genes are TRBV7-9 and TRBJ1-3; TRBD1 might be the D (6 bases). The CDR3 runs 15 residues. With 3 bases removed from V and 2 bases from J, the gap between germline ends came to 11 bases. In germline, CDR1 is SEHNR, CDR2 FQNEAQ (reference sequence). CDR3 region: CASSLGTLAGNTIYF. The CDR3 DNA follows: TGTGCCAGCAGCTTGGGGACACTTGCTGGAAACACCATATATTTT.

V gene TRBV10-3 combines with J gene TRBJ2-3, with a weak D call TRBD2 (7 bases). Trimming removed 10 bases from V and 0 bases from J, with 14 bases in between. Germline V gene data show CDR1 as ENHRY and CDR2 as SYGVKD. The CDR3 totals 14 residues. CDR3 loop: CATRGAGSTDTQYF. As DNA, the CDR3 is TGTGCCACACGGGGGGCCGGGAGCACAGATACGCAGTATTTT.

The rearrangement links TRBV5-1 to TRBJ1-3; D call uncertain. In germline, CDR1 is SGHRS, CDR2 YFSETQ. CDR3 size: 15 residues. V lost 4 bases and J 0 bases, leaving 11 bases between the germline ends. As DNA, the CDR3 is TGCGCCAGCAGCCCGACGGGTAACTCTGGAAACACCATATATTTT. Its translation is CASSPTGNSGNTIYF.

The rearrangement uses TRBV7-2 and TRBJ2-2; 11 positions match TRBD2. The trim removed 5 bases at V and 1 base at J, leaving 3 bases unmatched. Germline CDR1 reads SGHTA; CDR2 reads FQGNSA. The CDR3 sequence is 16 residues long. CDR3 DNA: TGTGCCAGCAGCCGTAGCGGGGGGGTGAACACCGGGGAGCTGTTTTTT. Encoded protein: CASSRSGGVNTGELFF.

This clone has a handful of counts. This chain links TRBV6-1 with TRBJ1-5; no reliable D call. CDR3 length: 13 amino acids. Germline CDR1 MNHNS, CDR2 SASEGT. V was cut by 3 bases and J by 2 bases, with 5 bases left in between. The CDR3 coding sequence is TGTGCCAGCAGTGAGGGCGGCAATCAGCCCCAGCATTTT. Residues: CASSEGGNQPQHF.

V usage is TRBV19 and J usage is TRBJ1-2; D not certain. Per the germline V gene, CDR1 is LNHDA and CDR2 is SQIVND (reference sequence). V was trimmed by 5 bases and J by 0 bases, leaving 4 bases between them. This CDR3 spans 12 amino acids. The CDR3 here is CASSGPNYGYTF. CDR3 DNA: TGTGCCAGTAGTGGCCCTAACTATGGCTACACCTTC.

This chain links TRBV6-5 with TRBJ2-2, with D tentatively TRBD1 (6 bases). The V gene's germline CDR1 is MNHEY and CDR2 SVGAGI. V was shortened by 4 bases and J by 6 bases, with 9 bases between the two germline ends. The CDR3 is made up of 13 amino acids. The CDR3 DNA follows: TGTGCCAGCAGTTTGGGGGCCTCCGGGGAGCTGTTTTTT. Its translation is CASSLGASGELFF.

The chain employs TRBV29-1 and TRBJ2-3; possible D gene TRBD2, 7 bases. V lost 4 bases and J lost 2, with 13 bases in between. Germline V gene data show CDR1 as SQVTM and CDR2 as ANQGSEA. CDR3 length: 14 amino acids. This CDR3 is CSVAAGAPTDTQYF. DNA of the CDR3: TGCAGCGTTGCGGCGGGGGCCCCCACAGATACGCAGTATTTT.

The rearrangement joins TRBV3-1 (or the pseudogene TRBV3-2) to TRBJ2-3; 9 bases agree with TRBD2. The CDR3 loop spans 16 amino acids. The junction had 3 bases not matched to a gene; V was cut back by 0 bases and J by 2 bases. Germline values: CDR1 LGHDT, CDR2 YNNKEL (reference sequence). The CDR3 nucleotides are TGTGCCAGCAGCCAAGAAGCGGGGGGCCTCACAGATACGCAGTATTTT. Translation gives CASSQEAGGLTDTQYF.